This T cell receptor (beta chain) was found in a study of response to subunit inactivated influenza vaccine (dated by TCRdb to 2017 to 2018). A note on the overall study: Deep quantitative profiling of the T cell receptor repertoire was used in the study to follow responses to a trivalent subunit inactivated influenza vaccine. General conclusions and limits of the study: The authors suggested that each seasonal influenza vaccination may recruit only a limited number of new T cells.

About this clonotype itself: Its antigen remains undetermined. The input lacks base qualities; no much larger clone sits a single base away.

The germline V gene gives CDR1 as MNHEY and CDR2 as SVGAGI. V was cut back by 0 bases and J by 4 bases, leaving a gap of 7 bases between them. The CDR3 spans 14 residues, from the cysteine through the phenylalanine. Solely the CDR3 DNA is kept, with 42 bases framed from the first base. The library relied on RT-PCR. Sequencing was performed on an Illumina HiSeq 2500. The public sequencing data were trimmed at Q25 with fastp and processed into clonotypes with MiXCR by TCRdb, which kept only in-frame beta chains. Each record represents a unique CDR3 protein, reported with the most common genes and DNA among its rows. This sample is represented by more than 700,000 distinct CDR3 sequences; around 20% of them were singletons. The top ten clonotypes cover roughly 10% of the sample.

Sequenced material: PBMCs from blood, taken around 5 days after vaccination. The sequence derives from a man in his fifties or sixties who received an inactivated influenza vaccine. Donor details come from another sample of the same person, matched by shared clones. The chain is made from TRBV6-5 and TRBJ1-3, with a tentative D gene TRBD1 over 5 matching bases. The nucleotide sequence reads TGTGCCAGCAGTTACTCTGACAGAGGAAACACCATATATTTT. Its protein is CASSYSDRGNTIYF.